This entry features one TCR beta chain sequence. As yet, its antigen is unknown. This record belongs to a study of post-analysis software for immune sequencing data. In the study overall: Both relapsing-remitting and secondary progressive multiple sclerosis featured among the disease courses, as did progressive-relapsing multiple sclerosis.

CDR3 size: 16 residues. The junction had 16 bases not matched to a gene; V was cut back by 6 bases and J by 9 bases. The germline CDR1 and CDR2 sequences are SQVTM and ANQGSEA. General study points: Roughly five TRBV segments appeared more often in patients than in controls, and TRBV5-6, TRBV5-1 and TRBV20-1 were among these. Normalized Chao1 diversity in multiple sclerosis patients fell significantly below that of controls. By F measure, strong co-clustering occurred among samples prepared in the same batch.

Unique molecular identifiers tagged the TCR beta cDNA libraries. The authors obtained roughly 500,000 cDNA molecules from approximately 0.95 to 9.8 million T cells. MiXCR was run by TCRdb on the PCR reads, yielding one entry per CDR3 protein. The sample lists approximately 690,000 distinct CDR3 sequences, more than 50% occurring once. The sequence was obtained from a girl aged 2 to 9 with multiple sclerosis. Specimen: blood. The V call is TRBV29-1, the J call TRBJ2-1; 11 positions match TRBD2. CDR3: CSVVPTLAGGPPEQFF. The CDR3 DNA sequence: TGCAGCGTCGTCCCGACCCTAGCGGGAGGACCCCCTGAGCAGTTCTTC.